The rows below give T cell receptor beta chains drawn from one sample of a study of blood T cell repertoires in COVID-19. The method was immunoSEQ multiplex PCR; TCRdb's version includes in-frame clones alone and lacks a portion of them. The sample includes under 500,000 clones, around 89% of them seen just once. Sequences were obtained from peripheral blood. The receptors here all came from a woman under 40 with acute or convalescent COVID-19. Each CDR3 is given without its conserved first and last residue.

j_call | v_call | cdr3_aa
TRBJ1-1 | TRBV7-9 | ASSGGGEMRAEAF
TRBJ2-5 | TRBV5-1 | ASSIGLAGGQETQY
TRBJ2-4 | TRBV19 | ASSMAPGGIKNIQY
TRBJ1-1 | TRBV10-3 | AISLQVNTEAF
TRBJ2-2 | TRBV5-1 | ASTRGDNTGELF
TRBJ2-5 | TRBV5-6 | ASSHSYDRARETQY
TRBJ1-2 | TRBV6-1 | ASSEIGRGKGSYGYT
TRBJ1-1 | TRBV9 | ASSLHGRAKNTEAF
TRBJ1-5 | TRBV19 | ASSPGTAGSQPQH
TRBJ2-1 | TRBV27 | ASSSGLAGVSSYNEQF
TRBJ1-4 | TRBV3-1/TRBV3-2 | ASSQRSGGEKLF
TRBJ2-7 | TRBV12-3/TRBV12-4 | ASSIKPYEQY
TRBJ2-7 | TRBV4-1 | ASSPVTGKRYEQY
TRBJ2-3 | TRBV30 | AWSQGQGVVDTQY
TRBJ2-7 | TRBV4-1 | ASSQGQGTYEQY
TRBJ1-1 | TRBV3-1/TRBV3-2 | ASSLKGQGASEAF
TRBJ2-2 | TRBV18 | ASSPSWGRNTGELF
TRBJ2-3 | TRBV6-1 | ASSVGSGGAVDTQY
TRBJ2-7 | TRBV12-3/TRBV12-4 | ASSSQGVEQY
TRBJ2-7 | TRBV6-1 | ASSEAGRSYEQY
TRBJ2-3 | TRBV2 | ASRYTSSTDTQY
TRBJ2-3 | TRBV6-5 | ASSYEGSGGPDTQY
TRBJ2-3 | TRBV3-1/TRBV3-2 | ASSQGSRERTDTQY
TRBJ1-1 | TRBV2 | ARGRANTEAF
TRBJ2-2 | TRBV4-2 | ASSQDVGGFGTGELF
TRBJ1-2 | TRBV29-1 | SVENLSYGYT
TRBJ2-1 | TRBV29-1 | SGTGIRNEQF